The 19 T cell receptor beta chains given below trace back to one sample, sequenced in a study of blood T cell repertoires in COVID-19. Sequencing used immunoSEQ multiplex PCR; TCRdb keeps in-frame clones, though not all of them. The sample records 55,000 to 80,000 clones, about three quarters being singletons. The specimen sequenced was peripheral blood. These receptor sequences come from a human donor in a cohort sampled during active COVID-19.

The chain's CDR3 is CASSTGAGSEQFF. CDR3 sequence (DNA): TGTGCCAGCAGCACGGGAGCGGGTTCTGAGCAGTTCTTC. The V call is TRBV12-3 or TRBV12-4, the J call TRBJ2-1; possibly TRBD2 for D (6 bases). The V gene lost 6 bases and the J gene lost 9 bases, with 15 bases spanning the gap. The CDR3 is made up of 13 amino acids.

Comments on this clone: The sample has other DNA sequences that encode this CDR3 too. This chain uses TRBV11-3 with TRBJ1-1; D might be TRBD1 (6 bases). Germline V lookup: CDR1 SGHNT, CDR2 YENEEA. This CDR3 has 14 residues. Trimming left V 1 base short and J 1 base short, with 7 bases between. DNA for the CDR3: TGTGCCAGCAGCTTAGGCAGGGGGAACACTGAAGCTTTCTTT. It codes for CASSLGRGNTEAFF.

This clone appeared once. The chain links TRBV27 to TRBJ2-1, with 12 bases identical to TRBD2. Germline trimming cut 5 bases from V and 5 bases from J; bases unmatched to any gene: 10. Per the germline V gene, CDR1 is MNHEY and CDR2 is SMNVEV (reference sequence). The CDR3 runs 17 residues. The CDR3 DNA reads as TGTGCCAGCAGTCCACGACTAGCGGGAGCCCCCCACAATGAGCAGTTCTTC. Encoded protein: CASSPRLAGAPHNEQFF.

This clone was seen more than once but under ten times. The chain employs TRBV27 and TRBJ2-7; possibly TRBD2 for D (6 bases). The CDR3 sequence is 12 residues long. Between the trimmed V and J ends, which lost 3 bases and 5 bases, there was a span of 8 bases. Germline values: CDR1 MNHEY, CDR2 SMNVEV (reference sequence). In DNA form, the CDR3 reads TGTGCCAGCAGTTTCACGGGAGACGAGCAGTACTTC. Its translation is CASSFTGDEQYF.

The chain couples TRBV28 to TRBJ2-2, with 10 bases that match TRBD1. CDR1 is MDHEN, CDR2 SYDVKM, per germline. V lost 7 bases to trimming and J lost 6 bases; unmatched junction nucleotides: 5. This CDR3 is 14 amino acids long. The chain's CDR3 is CASIPGTGAGELFF. In DNA, the CDR3 is TGTGCCAGCATCCCCGGGACAGGGGCCGGGGAGCTGTTTTTT.

V is TRBV4-3 and J is TRBJ1-3; maybe TRBD1 (5 bases). The CDR3 has 16 residues. Looked up from germline, CDR1 is LGHNA and CDR2 is YSLEER. Trimming removed 0 bases at V and 2 bases at J, with 11 bases between. The DNA of the CDR3 is TGCGCCAGCAGCCAAGATTCAGGGAGGGCTGGAAACACCATATATTTT. Residues: CASSQDSGRAGNTIYF.

The rearrangement links TRBV29-1 to TRBJ1-3; 8 positions agree with TRBD1. Looked up from germline, CDR1 is SQVTM and CDR2 is ANQGSEA. V dropped 4 bases and J dropped 1; count of bases not matched to a gene: 3. The CDR3 is 14 residues long. Written as DNA, the CDR3 is TGCAGCGTTGTACAGGGGGGATCTGGAAACACCATATATTTT. This encodes CSVVQGGSGNTIYF.

This sequence joins TRBV7-3 and TRBJ2-3, with TRBD1 matching over 9 bases. Germline-derived CDR1 and CDR2 are SGHTA and FQGTGA. V shed 2 bases, J shed 11 bases, and the junction held 5 bases outside the gene matches. The CDR3 spans 13 residues. CDR3 loop: CASSLGDRVRQYF. CDR3 DNA: TGTGCCAGCAGCTTAGGGGACAGGGTTCGGCAGTATTTT.

The chain has TRBV28 and TRBJ2-4; possibly TRBD2 for D (6 bases). Trimming shortened V by 2 bases and J by 5 bases, and 10 bases separated the two germline ends. The CDR3 runs 14 residues. CDR1 is MDHEN and CDR2 is SYDVKM in the germline V gene. CDR3 nucleotide sequence: TGTGCCAGCAGTTTAATGGGGGGAGAAAACATTCAGTACTTC. Amino acids: CASSLMGGENIQYF. Drawing the rest from reference TRBV28 and TRBJ2-4, the complete variable domain is DVKVTQSSRYLVKRTGEKVFLECVQDMDHENMFWYRQDPGLGLRLIYFSYDVKMKEKGDIPEGYSVSREKKERFSLILESASTNQTSMYLCASSLMGGENIQYFGAGTRLSVL.

This chain links TRBV7-7 with TRBJ2-3; TRBD2 matches 9 bases. The CDR3 sequence is 15 residues long. Germline-derived CDR1 and CDR2 are SSHAT and FNYEAQ (reference sequence). Trimming removed 3 bases from V and 5 bases from J; junction bases left unmatched: 6. The CDR3 here is CASSFGTSPEDTQYF. For the CDR3, the DNA is TGTGCCAGCAGCTTTGGGACTAGCCCTGAAGATACGCAGTATTTT.

The V and J genes are TRBV27 and TRBJ2-7; TRBD2 is a possible D gene (7 bases). The CDR3 runs 15 residues. V lost 5 bases and J 4 bases, leaving 18 bases between the germline ends. Germline CDR1 is MNHEY and CDR2 is SMNVEV (reference sequence). CDR3 in amino acids: CASSLQGGGKYEQYF. The CDR3, as DNA: TGTGCCAGCAGTCTCCAGGGAGGGGGAAAATACGAGCAGTACTTC.

The gene calls are TRBV2 and TRBJ2-1; 13 bases are shared with TRBD2. The CDR3 is 16 amino acids. Per the germline V gene, CDR1 is SNHLY and CDR2 is FYNNEI. Trimming cost V 8 bases and J 7 bases; bases outside gene matches: 11. CDR3 sequence reads: CASRPLGLAGVNEQFF. The CDR3 coding sequence is TGTGCCAGCCGACCCCTTGGACTAGCGGGAGTTAATGAGCAGTTCTTC. Full variable domain (outside the CDR3, taken from reference TRBV2 and TRBJ2-1): EPEVTQTPSHQVTQMGQEVILRCVPISNHLYFYWYRQILGQKVEFLVSFYNNEISEKSEIFDDQFSVERPDGSNFTLKIRSTKLEDSAMYFCASRPLGLAGVNEQFFGPGTRLTVL.

V is TRBV10-2 and J is TRBJ2-1; tentative D call: TRBD2 (5 bases). The CDR3 is made up of 15 amino acids. Germline loops: CDR1 WSHSY, CDR2 SAAADI. V lost 0 bases and J 7 bases, leaving 13 bases between the germline ends. The CDR3 coding sequence is TGCGCCAGCAGTGAGTCAGGCCAATCGGGGAATGAGCAGTTCTTC. Translation gives CASSESGQSGNEQFF.

The chain has TRBV6-4 and TRBJ2-3; possible D gene TRBD2, 5 bases. There are 14 residues in the CDR3. Germline loops: CDR1 MRHNA, CDR2 SNTAGT. Trimming removed 3 bases at V and 6 bases at J, with 13 bases between. CDR3: CASSDRWETDTQYF. In DNA, the CDR3 is TGTGCCAGCAGTGATAGGTGGGAGACGGATACGCAGTATTTT.

The chain has TRBV6-6 and TRBJ2-7, with 11 bases fitting TRBD2. The ends lost 1 base at V and 1 base at J; junction bases unmatched: 3. CDR3 size: 16 residues. Germline V gene sequence: CDR1 MNHNY, CDR2 SVGAGI (reference sequence). The CDR3 is CASSYLASGRSYEQYF. DNA of the CDR3: TGTGCCAGCAGTTACTTGGCTAGCGGGAGGTCCTACGAGCAGTACTTC.

The chain employs TRBV4-3 and TRBJ2-1, with 12 bases fitting TRBD2. Germline CDR1 and CDR2: LGHNA and YSLEER. This CDR3 contains 17 residues. V lost 0 bases and J lost 8; bases outside the gene matches: 8. The CDR3 nucleotides are TGCGCCAGCAGCCAAGATATCCTAGCGGGAGGGTGGGATGAGCAGTTCTTC. Encoded protein: CASSQDILAGGWDEQFF.

Turning to this clone: Other nucleotide sequences in the sample specify the same CDR3. The chain couples TRBV30 to TRBJ2-2; possible D gene TRBD1, 5 bases. CDR1 and CDR2 from the germline V gene are GTSNPN and SVGIG (reference sequence). Between the trimmed V and J ends, which lost 4 bases and 5 bases, there was a span of 5 bases. There are 11 residues in the CDR3. This CDR3 is CAWTGTGELFF. In DNA form, the CDR3 reads TGTGCCTGGACAGGGACCGGGGAGCTGTTTTTT.

The V gene is TRBV28, the J gene TRBJ2-2, with D perhaps matching TRBD1 (6 bases). With 7 bases removed from V and 2 bases from J, the gap between germline ends came to 14 bases. Germline values: CDR1 MDHEN, CDR2 SYDVKM. This CDR3 has 15 amino acids. The CDR3 sequence: CASTPGTTNTGELFF. The CDR3 DNA reads as TGTGCCAGCACCCCCGGGACAACCAACACCGGGGAGCTGTTTTTT.

J is TRBJ2-7 and V is TRBV5-1; D remains ambiguous. The V gene lost 0 bases and the J gene lost 7 bases, with 14 bases spanning the gap. The CDR3 covers 14 residues. The germline V gene has CDR1 SGHRS and CDR2 YFSETQ. The CDR3 nucleotides are TGCGCCAGCAGCTTGGCCGGGTCAATAAATGAGCAGTACTTC. Protein: CASSLAGSINEQYF.